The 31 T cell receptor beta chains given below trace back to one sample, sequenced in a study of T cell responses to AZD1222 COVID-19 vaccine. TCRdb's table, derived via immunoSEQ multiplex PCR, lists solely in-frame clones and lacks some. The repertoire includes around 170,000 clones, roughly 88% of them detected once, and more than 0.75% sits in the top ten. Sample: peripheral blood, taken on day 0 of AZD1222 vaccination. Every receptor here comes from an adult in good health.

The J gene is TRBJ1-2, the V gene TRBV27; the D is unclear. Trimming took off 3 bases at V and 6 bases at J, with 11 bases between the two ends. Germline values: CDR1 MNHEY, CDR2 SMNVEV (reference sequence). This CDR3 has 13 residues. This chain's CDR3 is CASSLKGLHGYTF. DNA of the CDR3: TGTGCCAGCAGTTTGAAGGGTCTACATGGCTACACCTTC.

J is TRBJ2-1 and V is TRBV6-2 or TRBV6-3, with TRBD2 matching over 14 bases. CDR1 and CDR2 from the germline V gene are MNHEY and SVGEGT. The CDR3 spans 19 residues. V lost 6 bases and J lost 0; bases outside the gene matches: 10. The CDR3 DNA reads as TGTGCCAGCAGCCCGGGACTAGCGGGGGAGTGGGCCTCCTACAATGAGCAGTTCTTC. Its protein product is CASSPGLAGEWASYNEQFF.

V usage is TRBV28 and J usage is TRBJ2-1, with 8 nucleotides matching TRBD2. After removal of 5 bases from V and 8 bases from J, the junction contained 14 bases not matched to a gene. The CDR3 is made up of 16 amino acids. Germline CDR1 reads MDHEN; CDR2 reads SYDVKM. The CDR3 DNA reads TGTGCCAGCAGTGGACTCACTAGCGGCCGCGGGGATGAGCAGTTCTTC. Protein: CASSGLTSGRGDEQFF.

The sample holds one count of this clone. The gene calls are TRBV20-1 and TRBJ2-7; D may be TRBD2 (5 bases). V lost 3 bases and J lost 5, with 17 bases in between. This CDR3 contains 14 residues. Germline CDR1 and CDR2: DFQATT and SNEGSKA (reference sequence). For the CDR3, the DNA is TGCAGTGCTAGTCCCCGGGGATTTAAAAACGAGCAGTACTTC. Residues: CSASPRGFKNEQYF.

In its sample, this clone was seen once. Here the CDR3 DNA reads TGTGCCAGCAGCAGGGAGCCTGGGGCCAACGTCCTGACTTTC. Translating gives CASSREPGANVLTF. The chain couples TRBV19 to TRBJ2-6, with D perhaps being TRBD1 or TRBD2 (5 bases each). Trimming took 9 bases from V and 2 from J, leaving 11 bases between them. Germline CDR1 and CDR2: LNHDA and SQIVND (reference sequence). This CDR3 has 14 amino acids.

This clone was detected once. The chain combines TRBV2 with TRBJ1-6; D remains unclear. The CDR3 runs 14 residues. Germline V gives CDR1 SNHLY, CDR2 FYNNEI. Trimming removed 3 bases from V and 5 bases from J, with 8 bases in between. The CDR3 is CASSEASDNSPLHF. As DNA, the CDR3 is TGTGCCAGCAGTGAGGCAAGCGATAATTCACCCCTCCACTTT.

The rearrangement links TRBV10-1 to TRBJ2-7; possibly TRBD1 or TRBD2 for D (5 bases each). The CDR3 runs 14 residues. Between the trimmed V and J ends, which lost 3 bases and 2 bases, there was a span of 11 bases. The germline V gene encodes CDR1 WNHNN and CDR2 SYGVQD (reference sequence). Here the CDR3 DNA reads TGCGCCAGCAGTGACCACGGGACCCCCTACGAGCAGTACTTC. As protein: CASSDHGTPYEQYF.

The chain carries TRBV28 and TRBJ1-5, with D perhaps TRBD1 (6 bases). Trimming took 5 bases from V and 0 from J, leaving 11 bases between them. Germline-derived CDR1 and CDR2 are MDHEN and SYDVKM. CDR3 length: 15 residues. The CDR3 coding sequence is TGTGCCAGCAGTGCAACAGGGCCTAGCAATCAGCCCCAGCATTTT. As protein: CASSATGPSNQPQHF. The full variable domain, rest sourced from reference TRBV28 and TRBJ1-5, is DVKVTQSSRYLVKRTGEKVFLECVQDMDHENMFWYRQDPGLGLRLIYFSYDVKMKEKGDIPEGYSVSREKKERFSLILESASTNQTSMYLCASSATGPSNQPQHFGDGTRLSIL.

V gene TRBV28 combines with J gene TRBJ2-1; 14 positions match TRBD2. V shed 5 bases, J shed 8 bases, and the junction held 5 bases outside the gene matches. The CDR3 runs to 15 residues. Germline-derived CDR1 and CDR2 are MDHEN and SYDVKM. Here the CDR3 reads CASSRTSGGSDEQFF. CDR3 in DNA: TGTGCCAGCAGTAGGACTAGCGGGGGGAGCGATGAGCAGTTCTTC. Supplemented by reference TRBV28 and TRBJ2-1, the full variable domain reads DVKVTQSSRYLVKRTGEKVFLECVQDMDHENMFWYRQDPGLGLRLIYFSYDVKMKEKGDIPEGYSVSREKKERFSLILESASTNQTSMYLCASSRTSGGSDEQFFGPGTRLTVL.

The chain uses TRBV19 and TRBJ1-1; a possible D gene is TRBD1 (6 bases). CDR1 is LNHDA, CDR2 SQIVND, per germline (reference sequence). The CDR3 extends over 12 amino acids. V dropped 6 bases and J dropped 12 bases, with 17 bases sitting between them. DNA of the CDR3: TGTGCCAGTAGAGATGACGGGGGGCGAACTTTCTTT. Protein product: CASRDDGGRTFF.

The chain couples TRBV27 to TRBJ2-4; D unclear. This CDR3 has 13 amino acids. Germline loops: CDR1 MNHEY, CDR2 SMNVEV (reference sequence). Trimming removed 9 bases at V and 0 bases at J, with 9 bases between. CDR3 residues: CASPRIAKNIQYF. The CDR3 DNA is TGTGCCAGTCCGAGGATAGCCAAAAACATTCAGTACTTC.

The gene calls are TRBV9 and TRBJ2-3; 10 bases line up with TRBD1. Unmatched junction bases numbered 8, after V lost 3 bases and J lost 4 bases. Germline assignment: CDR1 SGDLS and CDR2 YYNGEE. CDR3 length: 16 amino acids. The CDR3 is CASSERTGGFADTQYF. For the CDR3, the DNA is TGTGCCAGCAGCGAGCGGACAGGGGGGTTCGCAGATACGCAGTATTTT. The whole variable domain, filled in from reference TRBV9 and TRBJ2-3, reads DSGVTQTPKHLITATGQRVTLRCSPRSGDLSVYWYQQSLDQGLQFLIQYYNGEERAKGNILERFSAQQFPDLHSELNLSSLELGDSALYFCASSERTGGFADTQYFGPGTRLTVL.

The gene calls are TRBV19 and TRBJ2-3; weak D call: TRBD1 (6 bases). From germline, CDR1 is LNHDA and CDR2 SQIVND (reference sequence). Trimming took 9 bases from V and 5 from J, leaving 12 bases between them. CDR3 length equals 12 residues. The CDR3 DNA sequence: TGTGCCAGCAGGGGAGTTGGAGATACGCAGTATTTT. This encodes CASRGVGDTQYF.

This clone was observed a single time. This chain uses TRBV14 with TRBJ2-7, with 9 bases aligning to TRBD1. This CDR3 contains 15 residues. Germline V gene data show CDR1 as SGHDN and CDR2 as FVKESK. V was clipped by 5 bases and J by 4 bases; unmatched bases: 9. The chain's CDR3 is CASSSSGTGRYEQYF. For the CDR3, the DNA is TGTGCCAGCAGCAGTTCCGGGACAGGGCGATACGAGCAGTACTTC.

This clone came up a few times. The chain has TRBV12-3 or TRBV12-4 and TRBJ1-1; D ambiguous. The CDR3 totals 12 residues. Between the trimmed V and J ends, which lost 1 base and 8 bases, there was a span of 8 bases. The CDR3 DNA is TGTGCCAGCAGTTTAGGGTCGGGGGAAGCTTTCTTT. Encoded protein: CASSLGSGEAFF.

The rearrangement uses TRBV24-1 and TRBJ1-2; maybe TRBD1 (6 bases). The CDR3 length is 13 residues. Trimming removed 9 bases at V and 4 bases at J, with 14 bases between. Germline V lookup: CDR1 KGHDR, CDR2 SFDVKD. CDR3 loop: CATGRQVVYGYTF. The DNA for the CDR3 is TGTGCCACCGGCCGACAGGTGGTCTATGGCTACACCTTC.

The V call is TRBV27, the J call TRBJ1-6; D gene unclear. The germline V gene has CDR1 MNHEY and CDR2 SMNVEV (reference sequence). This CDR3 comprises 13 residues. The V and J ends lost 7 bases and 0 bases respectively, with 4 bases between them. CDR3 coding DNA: TGTGCCAGCACCGGCTCCTATAATTCACCCCTCCACTTT. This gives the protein CASTGSYNSPLHF.

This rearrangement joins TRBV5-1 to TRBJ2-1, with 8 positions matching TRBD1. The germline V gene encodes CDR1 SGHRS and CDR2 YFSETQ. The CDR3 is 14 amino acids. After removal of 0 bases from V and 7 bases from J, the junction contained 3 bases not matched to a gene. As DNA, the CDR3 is TGCGCCAGCAGCTTGGGACAGGGGAAGAATGAGCAGTTCTTC. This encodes CASSLGQGKNEQFF.

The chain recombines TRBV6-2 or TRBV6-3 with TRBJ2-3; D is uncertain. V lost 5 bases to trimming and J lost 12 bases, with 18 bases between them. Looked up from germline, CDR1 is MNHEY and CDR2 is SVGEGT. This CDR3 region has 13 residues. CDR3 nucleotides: TGTGCCAGCAGTAAAGGGCCAATCCAGTTCCAGTATTTT. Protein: CASSKGPIQFQYF.

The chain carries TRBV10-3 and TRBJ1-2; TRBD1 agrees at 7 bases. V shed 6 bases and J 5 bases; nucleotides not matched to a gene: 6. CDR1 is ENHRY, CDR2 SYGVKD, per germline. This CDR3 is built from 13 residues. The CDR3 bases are TGTGCCATCAGCCCCGGGACAGCTTATGGCTACACCTTC. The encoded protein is CAISPGTAYGYTF.

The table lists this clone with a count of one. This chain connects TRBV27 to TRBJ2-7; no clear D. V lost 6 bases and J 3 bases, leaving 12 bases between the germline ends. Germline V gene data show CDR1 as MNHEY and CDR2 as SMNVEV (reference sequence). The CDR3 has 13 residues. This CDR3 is CASSLETRYEQYF. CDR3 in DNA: TGTGCCAGCAGCCTAGAAACGCGCTACGAGCAGTACTTC.

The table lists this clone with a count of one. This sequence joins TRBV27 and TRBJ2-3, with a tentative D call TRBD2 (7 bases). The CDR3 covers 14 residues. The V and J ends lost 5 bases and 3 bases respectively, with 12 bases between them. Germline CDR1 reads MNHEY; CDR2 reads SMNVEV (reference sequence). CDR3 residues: CASSKGGGTDTQYF. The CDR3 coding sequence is TGTGCCAGCAGTAAAGGGGGGGGGACAGATACGCAGTATTTT.

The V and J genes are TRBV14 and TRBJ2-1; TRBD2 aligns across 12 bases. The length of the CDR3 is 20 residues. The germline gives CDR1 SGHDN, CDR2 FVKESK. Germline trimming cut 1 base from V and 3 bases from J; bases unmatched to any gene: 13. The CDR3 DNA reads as TGTGCCAGCAGCCAAGTGTTTGGGACTAGCGGGTGGACAAACTACAATGAGCAGTTCTTC. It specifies CASSQVFGTSGWTNYNEQFF. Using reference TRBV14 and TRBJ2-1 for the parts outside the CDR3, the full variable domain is EAGVTQFPSHSVIEKGQTVTLRCDPISGHDNLYWYRRVMGKEIKFLLHFVKESKQDESGMPNNRFLAERTGGTYSTLKVQPAELEDSGVYFCASSQVFGTSGWTNYNEQFFGPGTRLTVL.

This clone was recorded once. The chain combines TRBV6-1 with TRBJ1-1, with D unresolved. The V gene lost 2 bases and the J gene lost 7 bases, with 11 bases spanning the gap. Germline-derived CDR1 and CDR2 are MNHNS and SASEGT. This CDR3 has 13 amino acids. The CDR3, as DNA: TGTGCCAGCAGTGAAAGGAGACAACGTGAAGCTTTCTTT. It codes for CASSERRQREAFF.

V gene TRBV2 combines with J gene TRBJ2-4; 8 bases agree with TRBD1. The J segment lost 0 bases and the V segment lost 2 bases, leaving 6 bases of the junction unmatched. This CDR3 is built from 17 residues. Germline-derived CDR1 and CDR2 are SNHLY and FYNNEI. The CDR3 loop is CASSETGGPLAKNIQYF. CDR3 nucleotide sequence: TGTGCCAGCAGTGAAACAGGGGGACCTCTAGCCAAAAACATTCAGTACTTC.

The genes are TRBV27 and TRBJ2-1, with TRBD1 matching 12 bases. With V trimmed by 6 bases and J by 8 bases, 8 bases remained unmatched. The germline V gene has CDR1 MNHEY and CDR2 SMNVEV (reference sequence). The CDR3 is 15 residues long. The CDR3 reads CASRGRDRGQDEQFF. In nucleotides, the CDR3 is TGTGCCAGCAGGGGGCGGGACAGGGGGCAGGATGAGCAGTTCTTC.

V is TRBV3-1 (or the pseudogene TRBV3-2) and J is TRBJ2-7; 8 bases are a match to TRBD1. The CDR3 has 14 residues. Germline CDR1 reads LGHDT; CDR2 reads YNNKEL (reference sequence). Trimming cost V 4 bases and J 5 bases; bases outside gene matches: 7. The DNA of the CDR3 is TGTGCCAGCAGCCTATTCGGACAGGGAAACGAGCAGTACTTC. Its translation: CASSLFGQGNEQYF.

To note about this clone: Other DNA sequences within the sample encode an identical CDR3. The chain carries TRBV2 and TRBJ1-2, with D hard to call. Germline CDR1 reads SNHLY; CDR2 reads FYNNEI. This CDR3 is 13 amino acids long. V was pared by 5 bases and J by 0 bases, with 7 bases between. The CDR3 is CASSRDSNYGYTF. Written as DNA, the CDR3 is TGTGCCAGCAGTCGGGATTCTAACTATGGCTACACCTTC.

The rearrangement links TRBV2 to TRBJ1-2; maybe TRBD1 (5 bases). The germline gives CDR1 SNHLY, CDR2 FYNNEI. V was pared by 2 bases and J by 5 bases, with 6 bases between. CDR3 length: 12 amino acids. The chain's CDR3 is CASSERQYGYTF. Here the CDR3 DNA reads TGTGCCAGCAGTGAAAGACAGTATGGCTACACCTTC.

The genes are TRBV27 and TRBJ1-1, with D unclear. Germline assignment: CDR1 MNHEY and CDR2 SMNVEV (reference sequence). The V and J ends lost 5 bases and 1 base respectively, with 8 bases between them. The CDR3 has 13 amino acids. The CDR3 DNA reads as TGTGCCAGCAGTCCTCTACAGAACACTGAAGCTTTCTTT. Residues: CASSPLQNTEAFF.

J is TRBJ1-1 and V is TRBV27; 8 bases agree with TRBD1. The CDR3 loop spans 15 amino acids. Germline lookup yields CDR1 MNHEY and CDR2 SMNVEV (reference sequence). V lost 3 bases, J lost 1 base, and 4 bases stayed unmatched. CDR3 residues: CASSFSGTGNTEAFF. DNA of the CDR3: TGTGCCAGCAGTTTCTCCGGGACAGGGAACACTGAAGCTTTCTTT.